This TCR beta chain is drawn from a study of T-cell reconstitution after alpha-beta-depleted transplantation in children. CDR1 and CDR2 (germline): SGHRS, YFSETQ. This CDR3 comprises 15 residues. V lost 5 bases and J lost 0, with 12 bases in between. At least ten counts were recorded for this clonotype. Preparing the TCRbeta library involved the use of unique molecular identifiers. Each CDR3 protein gets one entry after TCRdb re-called the PCR reads with MiXCR. The data contain approximately 350,000 distinct CDR3 sequences, about 16% of them seen just once; the ten biggest clones take up just over 40%.

This chain joins TRBV5-1 and TRBJ2-1; TRBD2 might be the D (5 bases). The source was PBMCs, mostly from graft donor cells, collected 360 days after TCRalphabeta/CD19-depleted stem cell transplant. This clonotype was obtained from a male patient aged 2-15 years who had a stem cell transplant for acute lymphoblastic leukemia, so the T cells may come from the graft donor. DNA for the CDR3: TGCGCCAGCAGATTGAGCGGTTACTCCTACAATGAGCAGTTCTTC. As protein: CASRLSGYSYNEQFF.